This T cell receptor (beta chain) comes out of a study of immune evolution from preneoplasia to lung adenocarcinoma. Assay: immunoSEQ multiplex PCR; the TCRdb copy retains only in-frame clones and omits some. The sample comprises about 2,000 clones, just under 80% of which are singletons, and around an eighth rests with the top ten. Germline CDR1 SNHLY, CDR2 FYNNEI. The V end was cut by 6 bases, the J end by 3 bases, with 17 bases between. The CDR3 covers 16 residues. The rearrangement uses TRBV2 and TRBJ2-2, with D tentatively TRBD1 or TRBD2 (5 bases each). The sample consisted of FFPE normal lung tissue adjacent to the tumor. This clonotype was sampled from a person aged 55 to 75 with lung adenocarcinoma. The CDR3 protein is CASRERALGDTGELFF. CDR3 DNA: TGTGCCAGCAGGGAAAGGGCACTGGGGGACACCGGGGAGCTGTTTTTT.